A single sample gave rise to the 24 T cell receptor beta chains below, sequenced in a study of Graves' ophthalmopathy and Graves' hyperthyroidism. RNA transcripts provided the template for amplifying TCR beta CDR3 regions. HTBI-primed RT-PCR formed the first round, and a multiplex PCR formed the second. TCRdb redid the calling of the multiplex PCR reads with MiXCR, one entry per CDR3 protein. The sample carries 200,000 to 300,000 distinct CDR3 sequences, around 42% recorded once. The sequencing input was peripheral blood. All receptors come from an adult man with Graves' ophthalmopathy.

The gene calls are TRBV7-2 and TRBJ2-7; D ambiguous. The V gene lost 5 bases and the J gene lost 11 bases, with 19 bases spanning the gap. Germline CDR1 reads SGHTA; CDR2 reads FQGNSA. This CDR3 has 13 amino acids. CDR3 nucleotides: TGTGCCAGCAGCGCCCCGCCGACTGACCTTAAGTACTTC. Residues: CASSAPPTDLKYF.

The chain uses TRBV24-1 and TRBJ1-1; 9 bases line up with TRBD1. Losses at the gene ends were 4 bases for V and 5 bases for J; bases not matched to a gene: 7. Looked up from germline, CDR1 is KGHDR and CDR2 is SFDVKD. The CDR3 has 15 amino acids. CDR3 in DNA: TGTGCCACCAGTGACTCACAGGGGGCAATAACTGAAGCTTTCTTT. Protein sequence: CATSDSQGAITEAFF.

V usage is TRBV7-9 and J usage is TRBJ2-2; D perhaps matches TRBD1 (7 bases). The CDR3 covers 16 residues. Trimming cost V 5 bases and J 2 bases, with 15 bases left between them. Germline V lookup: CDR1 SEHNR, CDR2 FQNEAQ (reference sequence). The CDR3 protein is CASSPRGGGNTGELFF. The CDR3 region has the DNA TGTGCCAGCAGCCCTAGAGGAGGGGGCAACACCGGGGAGCTGTTTTTT.

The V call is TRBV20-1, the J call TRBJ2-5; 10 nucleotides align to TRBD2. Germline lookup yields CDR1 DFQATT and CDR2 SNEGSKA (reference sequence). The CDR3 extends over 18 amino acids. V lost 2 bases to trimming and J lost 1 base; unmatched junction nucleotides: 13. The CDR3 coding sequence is TGCAGTGCTAGAACTAGGGCTAGCGGGAGTGGGGCCCAAGAGACCCAGTACTTC. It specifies CSARTRASGSGAQETQYF.

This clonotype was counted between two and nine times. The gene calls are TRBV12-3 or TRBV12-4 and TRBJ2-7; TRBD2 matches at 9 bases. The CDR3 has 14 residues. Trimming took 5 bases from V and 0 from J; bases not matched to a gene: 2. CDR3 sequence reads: CASSRTSVSYEQYF. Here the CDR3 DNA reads TGTGCCAGCAGTCGGACTAGCGTCTCCTACGAGCAGTACTTC.

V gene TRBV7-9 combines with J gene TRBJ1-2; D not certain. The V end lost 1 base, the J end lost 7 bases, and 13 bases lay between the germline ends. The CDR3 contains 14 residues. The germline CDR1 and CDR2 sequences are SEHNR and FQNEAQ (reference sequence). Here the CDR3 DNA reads TGTGCCAGCAGCTTAGATACAGCCTCGGGTGGCTACACCTTC. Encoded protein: CASSLDTASGGYTF.

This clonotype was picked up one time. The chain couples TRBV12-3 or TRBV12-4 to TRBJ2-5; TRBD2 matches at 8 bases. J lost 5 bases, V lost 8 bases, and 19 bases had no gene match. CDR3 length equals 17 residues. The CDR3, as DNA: TGTGCCAGCGCTGCGTCCGGGAGGGCCGGGTGGTCGGAGACCCAGTACTTC. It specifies CASAASGRAGWSETQYF.

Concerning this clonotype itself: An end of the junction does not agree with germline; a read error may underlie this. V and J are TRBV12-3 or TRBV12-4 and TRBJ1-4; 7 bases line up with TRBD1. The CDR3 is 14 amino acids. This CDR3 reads CASNQGGQREKLFF. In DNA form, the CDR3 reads TGCGCCAGCAATCAGGGGGGCCAACGTGAAAAACTGTTTTTT.

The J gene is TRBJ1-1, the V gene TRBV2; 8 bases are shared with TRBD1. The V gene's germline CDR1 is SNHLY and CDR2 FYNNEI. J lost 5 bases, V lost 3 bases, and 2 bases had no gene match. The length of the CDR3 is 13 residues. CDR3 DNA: TGTGCCAGCAGTGACACAGGGGGAACTGAAGCTTTCTTT. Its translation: CASSDTGGTEAFF.

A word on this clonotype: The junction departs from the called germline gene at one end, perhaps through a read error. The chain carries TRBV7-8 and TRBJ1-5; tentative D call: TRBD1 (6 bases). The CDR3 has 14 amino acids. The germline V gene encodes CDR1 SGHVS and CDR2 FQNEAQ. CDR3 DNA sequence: TGTGCCAGCAGCCTAACAGGGCCTAATCAGCCCCAGCAGTTT. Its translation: CASSLTGPNQPQQF.

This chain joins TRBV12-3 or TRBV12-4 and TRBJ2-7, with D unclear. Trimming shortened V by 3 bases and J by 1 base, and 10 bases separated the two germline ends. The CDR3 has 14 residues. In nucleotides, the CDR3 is TGTGCCAGCAGTTTCGGGCAGCCTTCCTACGAGCAGTACTTC. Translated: CASSFGQPSYEQYF.

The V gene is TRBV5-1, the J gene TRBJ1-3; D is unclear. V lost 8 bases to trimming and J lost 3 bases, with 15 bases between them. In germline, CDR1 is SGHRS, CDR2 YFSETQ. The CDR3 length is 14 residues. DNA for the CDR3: TGCGCCAGAAACAGCAGATTCCGTGGAAACACCATATATTTT. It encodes CARNSRFRGNTIYF.

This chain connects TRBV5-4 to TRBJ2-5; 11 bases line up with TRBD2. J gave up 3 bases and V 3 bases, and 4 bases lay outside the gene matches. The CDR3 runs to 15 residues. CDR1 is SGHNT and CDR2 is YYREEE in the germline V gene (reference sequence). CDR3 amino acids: CASSSMGLAEETQYF. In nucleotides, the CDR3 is TGTGCCAGCAGCTCGATGGGACTAGCGGAAGAGACCCAGTACTTC.

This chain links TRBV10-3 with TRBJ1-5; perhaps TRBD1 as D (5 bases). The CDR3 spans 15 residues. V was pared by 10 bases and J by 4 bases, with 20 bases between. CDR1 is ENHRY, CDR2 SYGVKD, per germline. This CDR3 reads CATVLGGDSNQPQHF. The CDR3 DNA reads TGTGCCACTGTGTTGGGGGGAGACAGTAATCAGCCCCAGCATTTT.

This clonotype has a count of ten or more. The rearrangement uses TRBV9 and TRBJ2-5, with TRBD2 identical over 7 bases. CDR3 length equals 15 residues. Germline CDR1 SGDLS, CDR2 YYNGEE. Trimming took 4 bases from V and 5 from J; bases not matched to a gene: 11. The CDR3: CASSTKGGQRETQYF. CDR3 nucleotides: TGTGCCAGCAGCACCAAGGGAGGGCAGAGGGAGACCCAGTACTTC.

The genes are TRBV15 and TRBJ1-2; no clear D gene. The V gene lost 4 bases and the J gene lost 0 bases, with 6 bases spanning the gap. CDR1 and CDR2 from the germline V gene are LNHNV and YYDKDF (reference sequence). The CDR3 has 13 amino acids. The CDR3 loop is CATSTPTNYGYTF. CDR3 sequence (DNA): TGTGCCACCAGCACTCCAACTAACTATGGCTACACCTTC.

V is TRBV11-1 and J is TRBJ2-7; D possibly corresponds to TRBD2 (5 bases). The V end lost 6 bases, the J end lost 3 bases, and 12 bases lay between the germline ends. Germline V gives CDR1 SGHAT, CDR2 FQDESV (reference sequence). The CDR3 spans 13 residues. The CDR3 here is CASRFGVHYEQYF. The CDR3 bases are TGTGCCAGCAGATTCGGGGTTCACTACGAGCAGTACTTC.

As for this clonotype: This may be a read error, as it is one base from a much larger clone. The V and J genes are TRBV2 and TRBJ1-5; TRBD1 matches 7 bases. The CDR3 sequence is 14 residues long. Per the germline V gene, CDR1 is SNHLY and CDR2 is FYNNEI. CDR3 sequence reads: CASSERQGNQLQHF. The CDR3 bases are TGTGCCAGCAGTGAGAGACAGGGCAATCAGCTCCAGCATTTT.

For the CDR3, the DNA is TGTGCCAGCAGTTCCCAACAGGGGGGTGACAATCAGCCCCAGCATTTT. Protein: CASSSQQGGDNQPQHF. The chain is built from TRBV12-3 or TRBV12-4 and TRBJ1-5; the match to TRBD1 covers 8 bases. V shed 4 bases and J 3 bases; nucleotides not matched to a gene: 8. The length of the CDR3 is 16 residues.

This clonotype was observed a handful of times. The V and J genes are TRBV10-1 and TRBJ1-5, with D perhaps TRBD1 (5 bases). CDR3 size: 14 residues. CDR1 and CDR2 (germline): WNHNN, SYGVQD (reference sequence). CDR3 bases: TGCGCATGGAGCCTGGACAATTATAAGAAGCCCCAGCATTTT. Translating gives CAWSLDNYKKPQHF.

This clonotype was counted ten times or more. DNA of the CDR3: TGTGCCACCAGTGATGCCTCACAACAGGGGGCGGAAGGCTACACCTTC. Encoded protein: CATSDASQQGAEGYTF. The chain recombines TRBV24-1 with TRBJ1-2; TRBD1 agrees at 9 bases. V lost 3 bases and J lost 8; bases outside the gene matches: 12. Germline CDR1 is KGHDR and CDR2 is SFDVKD. This CDR3 is 16 amino acids long.

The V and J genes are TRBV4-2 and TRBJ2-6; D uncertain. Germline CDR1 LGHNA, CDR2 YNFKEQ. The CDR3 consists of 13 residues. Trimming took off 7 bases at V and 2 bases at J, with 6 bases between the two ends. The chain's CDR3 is CASTPAGANVLTF. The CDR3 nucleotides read TGTGCCAGCACCCCGGCTGGGGCCAACGTCCTGACTTTC.

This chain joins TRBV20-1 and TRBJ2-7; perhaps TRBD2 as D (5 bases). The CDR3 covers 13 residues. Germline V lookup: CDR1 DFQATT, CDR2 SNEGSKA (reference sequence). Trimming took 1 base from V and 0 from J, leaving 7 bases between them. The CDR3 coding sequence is TGCAGTGCTAGAGGGACTTACTCCTACGAGCAGTACTTC. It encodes CSARGTYSYEQYF.

The DNA for the CDR3 is TGTGCCAGTAGTTCAAGGGACACTGAAGCTTTCTTT. It encodes CASSSRDTEAFF. The J gene is TRBJ1-1, the V gene TRBV19; D call uncertain. The CDR3 runs to 12 residues. The germline V gene has CDR1 LNHDA and CDR2 SQIVND (reference sequence). V lost 5 bases and J 3 bases, leaving 7 bases between the germline ends.